A single sample gave rise to the 8 T cell receptor beta chains below, sequenced in a study of blood T cells in healthy people across ages. The second PCR ran 7 to 11 cycles with a sample-barcoded 5' primer and J-beta primers. Using its own MiXCR run on the 5' RACE reads, TCRdb lists one record per CDR3 protein. The sample consists of hundreds of thousands of distinct CDR3 sequences, approximately 52% of them appearing once. The sequenced sample was blood. Receptors originate from a woman aged 80 or over in good health.

This clonotype has just one count. This chain uses TRBV25-1 with TRBJ1-5, with unresolved D. CDR1 and CDR2 (germline): MGHDK, SYGVNS. V was shortened by 3 bases and J by 9 bases, with 12 bases between the two germline ends. This CDR3 is built from 13 residues. CDR3 sequence reads: CASSEPGIGPQHF. As DNA, the CDR3 is TGTGCCAGCAGTGAGCCAGGTATAGGGCCCCAGCATTTT.

This chain uses TRBV20-1 with TRBJ2-3, with a tentative D call TRBD2 (5 bases). This CDR3 has 15 residues. Deletions cut 1 base from V and 10 bases from J, with 21 bases between. Germline V CDR1 and CDR2: DFQATT, SNEGSKA (reference sequence). Here the CDR3 DNA reads TGCAGTGCTAGAGGTTCCGATAGCGCCGATCAGGCGCAGTATTTT. It yields the protein CSARGSDSADQAQYF.

The chain recombines TRBV18 with TRBJ2-1; no reliable D call. V was shortened by 0 bases and J by 5 bases, with 2 bases between the two germline ends. This CDR3 is 12 amino acids long. Germline CDR1 is KGHSH and CDR2 is LQKENI. Written as DNA, the CDR3 is TGTGCCAGCTCACCACCAAACAATGAGCAGTTCTTC. Protein sequence: CASSPPNNEQFF.

The CDR3 reads CASSLEPLVRDEQYF. CDR3 sequence (DNA): TGTGCCAGCAGCTTAGAGCCCTTGGTTAGGGACGAGCAGTACTTC. This chain connects TRBV5-5 to TRBJ2-7; D call uncertain. V lost 2 bases and J 5 bases, leaving 17 bases between the germline ends. In germline, CDR1 is SGHKS, CDR2 YYEKEE (reference sequence). The CDR3 loop spans 15 amino acids.

This clonotype was found a few times. This chain uses TRBV20-1 with TRBJ1-1; D remains ambiguous. The CDR3 covers 14 residues. The V gene lost 1 base and the J gene lost 0 bases, with 9 bases spanning the gap. Per the germline V gene, CDR1 is DFQATT and CDR2 is SNEGSKA (reference sequence). This CDR3 reads CSARADGLNTEAFF. The CDR3 DNA is TGCAGTGCTAGAGCCGACGGACTGAACACTGAAGCTTTCTTT.

V gene TRBV5-1 combines with J gene TRBJ2-5; weak D call: TRBD1 (5 bases). The CDR3 consists of 15 residues. V was clipped by 3 bases and J by 0 bases, with 12 bases between them. Germline CDR1 reads SGHRS; CDR2 reads YFSETQ. CDR3 DNA: TGCGCCAGCAGCTATGGCCGGACACACCAAGAGACCCAGTACTTC. Translation: CASSYGRTHQETQYF. The variable domain in full, completed from reference TRBV5-1 and TRBJ2-5, reads KAGVTQTPRYLIKTRGQQVTLSCSPISGHRSVSWYQQTPGQGLQFLFEYFSETQRNKGNFPGRFSGRQFSNSRSEMNVSTLELGDSALYLCASSYGRTHQETQYFGPGTRLLVL.

The chain recombines TRBV9 with TRBJ1-3; D is uncertain. The CDR3 is made up of 15 amino acids. The V gene's germline CDR1 is SGDLS and CDR2 YYNGEE. V gave up 1 base and J gave up 2 bases, with 10 bases separating them. CDR3 sequence (DNA): TGTGCCAGCAGCGTAAGCTCCGTCCCTGGAAACACCATATATTTT. Its translation: CASSVSSVPGNTIYF.

The rearrangement joins TRBV7-3 to TRBJ2-1; 8 bases line up with TRBD2. Germline loops: CDR1 SGHTA, CDR2 FQGTGA. This CDR3 comprises 12 residues. With 5 bases clipped from V and 15 bases from J, the junction kept 9 bases outside the gene matches. The CDR3 region is CASSPGGLEVFF. CDR3 sequence (DNA): TGTGCCAGCAGCCCTGGGGGACTAGAGGTGTTCTTC.